This section outlines one T cell receptor beta chain sequence together with its context. Its antigen is undetermined. CDR3 length: 14 residues. In germline, CDR1 is PRHDT, CDR2 FYEKMQ (reference sequence). Losses at the gene ends were 2 bases for V and 5 bases for J; bases not matched to a gene: 1. The data were produced by immunoSEQ multiplex PCR, yet TCRdb's version contains in-frame clones alone and is incomplete. The repertoire holds 150,000 or so clones, with about 86% as singletons. This entry is derived from a study of cytomegalovirus exposure and HLA in healthy donors. Broader study findings: Many donors shared some public TCRs, even though most TCR sequences were rare. Subsequent analysis found a tendency for first-cohort TCR clusters to co-occur within the 120 or so validation repertoires.

The chain uses TRBV13 and TRBJ2-1; 9 bases are a match to TRBD2. The sequenced sample was PBMCs. This receptor was identified in a man between 18 and 29 years old in good health and CMV-seropositive. CDR3 in DNA: TGTGCCAGCAGCTTACGACTAGCGGACAATGAGCAGTTCTTC. Amino acid sequence: CASSLRLADNEQFF.